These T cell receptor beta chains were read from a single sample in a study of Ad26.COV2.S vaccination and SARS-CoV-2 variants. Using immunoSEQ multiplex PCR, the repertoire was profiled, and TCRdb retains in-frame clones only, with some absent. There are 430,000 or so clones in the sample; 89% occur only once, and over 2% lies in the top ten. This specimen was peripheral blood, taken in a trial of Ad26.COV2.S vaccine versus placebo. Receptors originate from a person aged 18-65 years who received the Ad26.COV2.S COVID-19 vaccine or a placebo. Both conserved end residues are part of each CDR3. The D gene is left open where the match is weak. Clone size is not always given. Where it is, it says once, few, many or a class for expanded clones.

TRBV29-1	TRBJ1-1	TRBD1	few	CSGGTGKTEAFF	TGCAGCGGTGGGACAGGGAAAACTGAAGCTTTCTTT
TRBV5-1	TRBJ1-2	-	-	CASSPGPAAGDNYGYTF	TGCGCCAGCAGCCCAGGGCCAGCTGCAGGGGATAACTATGGCTACACCTTC
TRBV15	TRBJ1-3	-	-	CATSREGFPGNTIYF	TGTGCTACCAGCAGAGAGGGGTTCCCCGGAAACACCATATATTTT
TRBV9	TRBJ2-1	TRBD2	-	CASSRTSGYNEQFF	TGTGCCAGCAGCAGGACTAGCGGGTACAATGAGCAGTTCTTC
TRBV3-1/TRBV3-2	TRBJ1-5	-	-	CASSQERNRVNQPQHF	TGTGCCAGCAGCCAAGAGAGGAATAGGGTCAATCAGCCCCAGCATTTT
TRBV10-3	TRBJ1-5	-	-	CATGGQGSNQPQHF	TGTGCCACGGGCGGGCAGGGGAGCAATCAGCCCCAGCATTTT
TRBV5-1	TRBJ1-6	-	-	CASSLEWGGSNSPLHF	TGCGCCAGCAGCTTGGAGTGGGGAGGGAGTAATTCACCCCTCCACTTT
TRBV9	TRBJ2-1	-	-	CASSVGSRRSHNEQFF	TGTGCCAGCAGCGTAGGGAGTCGACGGTCCCACAATGAGCAGTTCTTC
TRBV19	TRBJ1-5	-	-	CASSIPGDNQPQHF	TGTGCCAGTAGTATACCAGGGGACAATCAGCCCCAGCATTTT
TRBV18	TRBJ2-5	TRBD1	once	CASSPTGQQETQYF	TGTGCCAGCTCACCTACGGGACAGCAAGAGACCCAGTACTTC
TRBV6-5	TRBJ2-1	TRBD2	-	CASSYSLAEYNEQFF	TGTGCCAGCAGTTACTCACTAGCGGAGTACAATGAGCAGTTCTTC
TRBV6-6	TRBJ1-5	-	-	CASSYGGKGTQHF	TGTGCCAGCAGTTACGGGGGGAAGGGAACCCAGCATTTT
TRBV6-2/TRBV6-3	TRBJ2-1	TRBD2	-	CASSPSGTSFDEQFF	TGTGCCAGCAGTCCCTCCGGGACTAGTTTCGATGAGCAGTTCTTC
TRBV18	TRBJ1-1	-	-	CASSPAGNTEAFF	TGTGCCAGCTCACCAGCGGGGAACACTGAAGCTTTCTTT
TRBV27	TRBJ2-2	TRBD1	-	CASSRQGARTGELFF	TGTGCCAGCAGTCGACAGGGGGCAAGGACCGGGGAGCTGTTTTTT